The 13 T cell receptor beta chains below all came from one sample that was sequenced in a study of blood T cell repertoires in COVID-19 (dated by TCRdb to the early 2020s). Library method: the immunoSEQ multiplex PCR assay. The clones in this table, taken by TCRdb from immuneACCESS, are in-frame only. Not every clone is retained; where verified, under half of the shortfall comes from an unresolved V gene, and the cause of the rest is unknown. In this sample the table shows approximately 63,000 clones, roughly three quarters of which occur a single time. 50% of the sample belongs to the ten largest clones. The specimen was peripheral blood. These receptors all stem from a woman older than 75 with acute or convalescent COVID-19.

The chain joins TRBV5-6 to TRBJ2-1; TRBD2 agrees at 10 bases. The germline CDR1 and CDR2 sequences are SGHDT and YYEEEE. The CDR3 has 17 amino acids. With V trimmed by 4 bases and J by 4 bases, 11 bases remained unmatched. The DNA for the CDR3 is TGTGCCAGCAGCCCCACGCCTAGCGGGGGATCATACAATGAGCAGTTCTTC. It yields the protein CASSPTPSGGSYNEQFF.

The chain has TRBV2 and TRBJ2-1; 8 bases fit TRBD1. The CDR3 runs to 14 residues. Per germline, CDR1 SNHLY and CDR2 FYNNEI. Losses at the gene ends were 3 bases for V and 4 bases for J; bases not matched to a gene: 2. The DNA of the CDR3 is TGTGCCAGCAGTGATGGGACAGGATACAATGAGCAGTTCTTC. This encodes CASSDGTGYNEQFF.

The chain links TRBV5-1 to TRBJ2-7; 7 bases line up with TRBD1. Germline trimming cut 4 bases from V and 4 bases from J; bases unmatched to any gene: 2. The CDR3 runs 12 residues. CDR1 and CDR2 from the germline V gene are SGHRS and YFSETQ. The CDR3 sequence is CASSTGQYEQYF. CDR3 in DNA: TGCGCCAGCAGCACGGGACAGTACGAGCAGTACTTC.

The CDR3 sequence: CASRVGASGSNEQFF. The CDR3 coding sequence is TGTGCCAGCAGGGTAGGGGCTAGCGGGAGCAATGAGCAGTTCTTC. V usage is TRBV28 and J usage is TRBJ2-1; 10 bases agree with TRBD2. CDR3 length: 15 residues. Germline V gives CDR1 MDHEN, CDR2 SYDVKM. Unmatched junction bases numbered 8, after V lost 6 bases and J lost 6 bases.

The V and J genes are TRBV7-3 and TRBJ2-3; maybe TRBD1 (6 bases). V lost 5 bases and J 4 bases, leaving 19 bases between the germline ends. CDR1 is SGHTA, CDR2 FQGTGA, per germline. This CDR3 has 16 residues. The CDR3 loop reads CASSPRTGPYPDTQYF. The CDR3 DNA reads TGTGCCAGCAGCCCTCGAACAGGGCCCTACCCAGATACGCAGTATTTT.

V usage is TRBV7-3 and J usage is TRBJ1-3, with D possibly TRBD1 on 6 matching bases. V was clipped by 5 bases and J by 0 bases, with 17 bases between them. Germline CDR1 and CDR2: SGHTA and FQGTGA. This CDR3 spans 17 amino acids. The CDR3 loop reads CASSLNRDTPSGNTIYF. CDR3 coding DNA: TGTGCCAGCAGCCTAAACCGGGACACCCCCTCTGGAAACACCATATATTTT.

This rearrangement joins TRBV15 to TRBJ1-3; possible D gene TRBD1, 5 bases. Per germline, CDR1 LNHNV and CDR2 YYDKDF (reference sequence). The length of the CDR3 is 13 residues. V was trimmed by 1 base and J by 8 bases, leaving 9 bases between them. The CDR3 region has the DNA TGTGCCACCAGCAGAGCCAGGGCGGACACCATATATTTT. This sequence encodes CATSRARADTIYF.

This chain uses TRBV18 with TRBJ1-1, with 9 bases identical to TRBD1. V lost 4 bases and J lost 6; bases outside the gene matches: 12. The CDR3 length is 16 residues. The germline CDR1 and CDR2 sequences are KGHSH and LQKENI. The DNA for the CDR3 is TGTGCCAGCTCACTCTCCGGGACAGGGCCGATCGCTGAAGCTTTCTTT. Translated, it gives CASSLSGTGPIAEAFF.

Here the CDR3 DNA reads TGTGCCACCAGTGAGGGGCAGCTTAGCAATCAGCCCCAGCATTTT. It encodes CATSEGQLSNQPQHF. The V and J genes are TRBV24-1 and TRBJ1-5; tentatively, D is TRBD1 (5 bases). The germline V gene encodes CDR1 KGHDR and CDR2 SFDVKD. V was pared by 4 bases and J by 0 bases, with 9 bases between. The CDR3 extends over 15 amino acids.

CDR3 sequence reads: CASSRGTGNNIQYF. The CDR3 bases are TGCGCCAGCAGCCGCGGGACAGGGAATAACATTCAGTACTTC. This sequence joins TRBV5-1 and TRBJ2-4; 9 bases are a match to TRBD1. CDR3 size: 14 residues. The V gene's germline CDR1 is SGHRS and CDR2 YFSETQ. Trimming took 4 bases from V and 7 from J; bases not matched to a gene: 6. The variable domain in full, with the rest retrieved from reference TRBV5-1 and TRBJ2-4, is KAGVTQTPRYLIKTRGQQVTLSCSPISGHRSVSWYQQTPGQGLQFLFEYFSETQRNKGNFPGRFSGRQFSNSRSEMNVSTLELGDSALYLCASSRGTGNNIQYFGAGTRLSVL.

This clone showed up just a few times. This chain connects TRBV19 to TRBJ2-1; a weak D match, TRBD2 (5 bases). CDR3 size: 15 residues. V lost 4 bases and J lost 0, with 10 bases in between. Germline CDR1 reads LNHDA; CDR2 reads SQIVND (reference sequence). The CDR3: CASSTTSGSYNEQFF. The CDR3 DNA is TGTGCCAGTAGTACCACTAGTGGCTCCTACAATGAGCAGTTCTTC.

V is TRBV7-9 and J is TRBJ2-3; a possible D gene is TRBD2 (5 bases). Germline V gives CDR1 SEHNR, CDR2 FQNEAQ (reference sequence). This CDR3 region has 11 residues. V was cut by 8 bases and J by 3 bases, with 6 bases left in between. CDR3 nucleotide sequence: TGTGCCAGCGGACTGACAGATACGCAGTATTTT. Its translation: CASGLTDTQYF.

The rearrangement joins TRBV6-5 to TRBJ1-3; possible D gene TRBD1, 5 bases. The length of the CDR3 is 16 residues. The ends were cut back, 4 bases at V and 3 bases at J, with 16 bases in the middle. Germline V gene lookup returns CDR1 MNHEY and CDR2 SVGAGI. The CDR3 bases are TGTGCCAGCAGTTTAACCGGGGGGATAGGTGGAAACACCATATATTTT. This sequence encodes CASSLTGGIGGNTIYF.